These 20 T cell receptor beta chains were sequenced from one sample in a study of post-analysis software for immune sequencing data. General observations from the study: Five or six TRBV segments were significantly more frequent in patients than in controls. TRBV5-6, TRBV5-1 and TRBV20-1 were among these segments.

Antigens of these TCRs are unknown. Unique-molecular-identifier-tagged TCR beta cDNA libraries were used. TCRdb used MiXCR to reprocess the PCR reads, holding one entry per CDR3 protein. The sample lists roughly 800,000 distinct CDR3 sequences, 40% to 55% occurring once. Sequencing input: blood. These TCRs come from a girl aged 10 to 17 with multiple sclerosis.

The CDR3 sequence: CASIPGTKFSEISYNEQFF. CDR3 bases: TGCGCCAGCATCCCCGGGACAAAATTTAGCGAGATCTCCTACAATGAGCAGTTCTTC. V usage is TRBV5-1 and J usage is TRBJ2-1, with TRBD1 as a possible D gene (6 bases). This CDR3 is built from 19 residues. CDR1 is SGHRS, CDR2 YFSETQ, per germline. Between the trimmed V and J ends, which lost 6 bases and 0 bases, there was a span of 25 bases. The full variable domain, in which reference TRBV5-1 and TRBJ2-1 provide the parts outside the CDR3, is KAGVTQTPRYLIKTRGQQVTLSCSPISGHRSVSWYQQTPGQGLQFLFEYFSETQRNKGNFPGRFSGRQFSNSRSEMNVSTLELGDSALYLCASIPGTKFSEISYNEQFFGPGTRLTVL.

The chain recombines TRBV28 with TRBJ1-4; 8 bases agree with TRBD1. The CDR3 runs to 16 residues. Germline V CDR1 and CDR2: MDHEN, SYDVKM. V lost 5 bases to trimming and J lost 0 bases; unmatched junction nucleotides: 5. CDR3 sequence reads: CASSQTQGATNEKLFF. CDR3 coding DNA: TGTGCCAGCAGTCAGACACAGGGGGCAACTAATGAAAAACTGTTTTTT.

This sequence joins TRBV27 and TRBJ2-7; 10 bases map to TRBD2. Germline V gene data show CDR1 as MNHEY and CDR2 as SMNVEV (reference sequence). The V gene end was trimmed by 8 bases and the J gene end by 2 bases; junction bases not matched to a gene: 6. This CDR3 has 14 residues. Here the CDR3 reads CASRLAGGPYEQYF. In DNA, the CDR3 is TGTGCCAGCCGATTAGCGGGAGGCCCCTACGAGCAGTACTTC.

The chain employs TRBV4-2 and TRBJ2-7; D gene uncertain. Germline loops: CDR1 LGHNA, CDR2 YNFKEQ. The CDR3 covers 17 residues. The germline V and J ends were trimmed by 1 base and 0 bases, with 16 bases remaining between them. The CDR3 DNA follows: TGTGCCAGCAGCCAAGTGTTTGGGCCGGCAGACTCCTACGAGCAGTACTTC. It specifies CASSQVFGPADSYEQYF.

CDR3 DNA sequence: TGTGCCAGCAGTTCGCGGGAGATCCACTACGAGCAGTACTTC. Amino acids: CASSSREIHYEQYF. This chain joins TRBV12-3 or TRBV12-4 and TRBJ2-7, with 7 nucleotides matching TRBD2. J gave up 3 bases and V 4 bases, and 6 bases lay outside the gene matches. This CDR3 is 14 amino acids long.

The chain carries TRBV20-1 and TRBJ2-1, with D possibly being TRBD1 (6 bases). Trimming pared 6 bases from V and 15 bases from J, leaving 24 bases between. The CDR3 has 13 amino acids. The germline V gene has CDR1 DFQATT and CDR2 SNEGSKA (reference sequence). The CDR3 spells CSANPGQGESPFF. CDR3 DNA sequence: TGCAGTGCCAACCCGGGACAAGGTGAATCGCCGTTCTTC.

This clonotype was seen only a few times. The genes are TRBV4-2 and TRBJ2-1; D might be TRBD2 (6 bases). Germline-derived CDR1 and CDR2 are LGHNA and YNFKEQ. V was shortened by 5 bases and J by 0 bases, with 14 bases between the two germline ends. The CDR3 is 16 residues long. This CDR3 is CASSAGTSSSYNEQFF. The DNA of the CDR3 is TGTGCCAGCAGCGCCGGGACTTCAAGCTCCTACAATGAGCAGTTCTTC.

This clonotype was observed a handful of times. The chain has TRBV3-1 and TRBJ1-6; D unresolved. CDR1 LGHDT and CDR2 YNNKEL come from the germline V gene (reference sequence). Trimming shortened V by 11 bases and J by 10 bases, and 15 bases separated the two germline ends. The CDR3 consists of 12 residues. In DNA, the CDR3 is TGTGCCTGCCGGGGAGAGGAGTCACCCCTCCACTTT. This encodes CACRGEESPLHF.

The chain joins TRBV7-8 to TRBJ2-1; the match to TRBD1 covers 7 bases. Looked up from germline, CDR1 is SGHVS and CDR2 is FQNEAQ. The CDR3 totals 13 residues. Trimming cost V 5 bases and J 8 bases; bases outside gene matches: 6. CDR3 bases: TGTGCCAGCAGCCCGACAGGGTTTTATGAGCAGTTCTTC. Translation: CASSPTGFYEQFF.

The V call is TRBV11-1, the J call TRBJ2-1, with D possibly TRBD1 on 6 matching bases. The DNA end lines up better with TRBJ2-7; the J call may be wrong. The germline V gene encodes CDR1 SGHAT and CDR2 FQDESV (reference sequence). The CDR3 runs 15 residues. For the CDR3, the DNA is TGTGCCAGCAGCTTAGTAGGGGGAATCTACAATGAGCAGTACTTC. Protein product: CASSLVGGIYNEQYF.

The V call is TRBV20-1, the J call TRBJ1-4, with unresolved D. Germline loops: CDR1 DFQATT, CDR2 SNEGSKA (reference sequence). The CDR3 has 13 residues. V was clipped by 5 bases and J by 7 bases, with 14 bases between them. The CDR3 region is CSAPGPRSEKLFF. CDR3 nucleotide sequence: TGCAGTGCTCCCGGACCTCGGAGTGAAAAACTGTTTTTT.

The rearrangement uses TRBV20-1 and TRBJ2-5; 11 positions agree with TRBD1. The tail of the sequence fits TRBJ2-7 better, so the J call may be wrong. Germline V gives CDR1 DFQATT, CDR2 SNEGSKA (reference sequence). The CDR3 has 14 amino acids. The CDR3 spells CSARGGQGVYEQYF. CDR3 sequence (DNA): TGCAGTGCTAGAGGGGGACAGGGGGTTTACGAGCAGTACTTC.

Only a few counts were recorded for this clonotype. V gene TRBV20-1 combines with J gene TRBJ2-1, with TRBD2 matching over 11 bases. Per germline, CDR1 DFQATT and CDR2 SNEGSKA (reference sequence). V lost 5 bases to trimming and J lost 1 base; unmatched junction nucleotides: 13. The CDR3 runs 18 residues. CDR3 in DNA: TGCAGTGCTCAAGAGTGGGATAGCGGGAGGGAGTCCTACAATGAGCAGTTCTTC. It translates to CSAQEWDSGRESYNEQFF.

The chain carries TRBV3-1 and TRBJ1-1; TRBD1 agrees at 9 bases. The V gene's germline CDR1 is LGHDT and CDR2 YNNKEL (reference sequence). There are 14 residues in the CDR3. With V trimmed by 2 bases and J by 5 bases, 3 bases remained unmatched. CDR3 sequence reads: CASSQRDRETEAFF. The CDR3 nucleotides are TGTGCCAGCAGCCAAAGGGACAGGGAGACTGAAGCTTTCTTT.

Worth noting for this clonotype: Relative to the germline gene, one junction end is altered; a read error may explain this. The V gene is TRBV7-9, the J gene TRBJ2-2; D not resolved. The CDR3 runs to 13 residues. Germline CDR1 is SEHNR and CDR2 is FQNEAQ (reference sequence). The CDR3 loop is CASSLTKTGELFF. The CDR3 bases are TGTGCCAGCAGCTTAACGAAGACCGGGGAGCTGTTTTTT.

This clonotype appeared a few times. This chain uses TRBV10-3 with TRBJ2-5; weak D call: TRBD1 (6 bases). Germline values: CDR1 ENHRY, CDR2 SYGVKD. The CDR3 runs to 14 residues. V gave up 10 bases and J gave up 4 bases, with 19 bases separating them. DNA for the CDR3: TGTGCCACTACCCCCAACAGGGAAGGAGAGACCCAGTACTTC. This gives the protein CATTPNREGETQYF.

The table lists this clonotype with a few counts. V gene TRBV4-1 combines with J gene TRBJ1-1, with D hard to call. The germline gives CDR1 MGHRA, CDR2 YSYEKL. CDR3 size: 14 residues. Trimming removed 3 bases from V and 2 bases from J, with 10 bases in between. CDR3 protein: CASSQEGSNTEAFF. CDR3 nucleotides: TGCGCCAGCAGCCAGGAGGGCTCAAACACTGAAGCTTTCTTT.

A single count supports this clonotype. CDR3 in amino acids: CATLWGGEQYF. The CDR3 nucleotides read TGTGCCACCCTTTGGGGGGGCGAGCAGTACTTC. The V gene is TRBV3-1, the J gene TRBJ2-7, with 7 bases that match TRBD2. The CDR3 is 11 amino acids. CDR1 LGHDT and CDR2 YNNKEL come from the germline V gene (reference sequence). After removal of 10 bases from V and 6 bases from J, the junction contained 6 bases not matched to a gene.

The gene calls are TRBV11-2 and TRBJ2-7, with 7 positions matching TRBD1. Germline trimming cut 4 bases from V and 2 bases from J; bases unmatched to any gene: 8. Germline CDR1 and CDR2: SGHAT and FQNNGV. CDR3 length: 15 amino acids. The CDR3 is CASSSRDSKAYEQYF. In nucleotides, the CDR3 is TGTGCCAGCAGCTCCCGGGACAGCAAAGCCTACGAGCAGTACTTC.

This clonotype was seen just once. This chain connects TRBV6-2 or TRBV6-3 to TRBJ2-2; D call uncertain. CDR3 length equals 13 residues. Germline V CDR1 and CDR2: MNHEY, SVGEGT. The ends were cut back, 3 bases at V and 4 bases at J, with 6 bases in the middle. The DNA of the CDR3 is TGTGCCAGCAGTTATTTGGTCACCGGGGAGCTGTTTTTT. The encoded protein is CASSYLVTGELFF.